Listed here are 20 T cell receptor beta chains from one sample, sequenced in a study of identifying expanded T cells in peripheral blood. Measured with immunoSEQ multiplex PCR; TCRdb has only the in-frame clones, and not every one. The sample contains around 84,000 clones, about 90% of which appear only once. Sequencing was performed on blood. These receptors all stem from a person aged 18 to 75 in good health.

The chain carries TRBV6-1 and TRBJ1-6, with D perhaps matching TRBD1 (5 bases). This CDR3 spans 15 amino acids. The germline V gene has CDR1 MNHNS and CDR2 SASEGT. Trimming pared 6 bases from V and 6 bases from J, leaving 15 bases between. For the CDR3, the DNA is TGTGCCAGCAGGGGGGGACCAGGACCTAATTCACCCCTCCACTTT. Translating it yields CASRGGPGPNSPLHF.

This clone has just one count. This sequence joins TRBV10-3 and TRBJ2-1; a possible D gene is TRBD1 (6 bases). The germline V gene has CDR1 ENHRY and CDR2 SYGVKD. The CDR3 length is 16 residues. Trimming left V 7 bases short and J 5 bases short, with 21 bases between. This CDR3 is CAINYRRGGADNEQFF. In DNA, the CDR3 is TGTGCCATCAATTATCGACGAGGGGGAGCGGACAATGAGCAGTTCTTC.

This clone is a singleton in its sample. V usage is TRBV6-5 and J usage is TRBJ1-1; 9 nucleotides agree with TRBD1. V lost 6 bases and J lost 5; bases outside the gene matches: 7. The CDR3 covers 14 residues. Germline values: CDR1 MNHEY, CDR2 SVGAGI. The CDR3 here is CASRNDRGGTEAFF. The CDR3 region has the DNA TGTGCCAGCAGAAACGACAGGGGGGGAACTGAAGCTTTCTTT.

This chain links TRBV5-1 with TRBJ1-3; D is ambiguous. V was cut by 5 bases and J by 4 bases, with 10 bases left in between. This CDR3 has 13 amino acids. Germline lookup yields CDR1 SGHRS and CDR2 YFSETQ. CDR3 DNA sequence: TGCGCCAGCAGGTCCTATTCCGGAAACACCATATATTTT. It translates to CASRSYSGNTIYF.

The chain carries TRBV6-1 and TRBJ1-6; perhaps TRBD1 as D (6 bases). Germline assignment: CDR1 MNHNS and CDR2 SASEGT. The germline V and J ends were trimmed by 1 base and 9 bases, with 7 bases remaining between them. The CDR3 is 13 residues long. The CDR3 bases are TGTGCCAGCAGTGAAGGCAGGGGTTCACCCCTCCACTTT. It translates to CASSEGRGSPLHF.

CDR3: CASSEWGQGRTGELFF. CDR3 DNA: TGTGCCAGCAGTGAGTGGGGACAGGGTCGGACCGGGGAGCTGTTTTTT. The chain links TRBV25-1 to TRBJ2-2; 9 bases align to TRBD1. The germline CDR1 and CDR2 sequences are MGHDK and SYGVNS. This CDR3 is built from 16 residues. Trimming removed 3 bases from V and 5 bases from J; junction bases left unmatched: 7.

For the CDR3, the DNA is TGCAGCCCCCCCCGAGGGACAGGGTTAGGCAATGAGCAGTTCTTC. Translation: CSPPRGTGLGNEQFF. The rearrangement uses TRBV29-1 and TRBJ2-1; TRBD1 matches 9 bases. Germline CDR1 and CDR2: SQVTM and ANQGSEA. The length of the CDR3 is 15 residues. J gave up 6 bases and V 8 bases, and 14 bases lay outside the gene matches.

V and J are TRBV5-1 and TRBJ2-1; D assignment may be TRBD1 or TRBD2 (5 bases each). Germline assignment: CDR1 SGHRS and CDR2 YFSETQ. This CDR3 has 15 amino acids. The V gene lost 0 bases and the J gene lost 4 bases, with 11 bases spanning the gap. The CDR3, as DNA: TGCGCCAGCAGCTTGGCTGGGACGGCTTACAATGAGCAGTTCTTC. Translating gives CASSLAGTAYNEQFF.

V is TRBV2 and J is TRBJ2-7; D is unclear. This CDR3 comprises 14 residues. V shed 6 bases and J shed 5 bases, with 17 bases lying between them. CDR1 is SNHLY, CDR2 FYNNEI, per germline. CDR3 nucleotide sequence: TGTGCCAGCAGCAAGACTGGATGGGGTGACGAGCAGTACTTC. Protein sequence: CASSKTGWGDEQYF.

The chain recombines TRBV5-1 with TRBJ2-5; 10 nucleotides match TRBD2. J lost 3 bases, V lost 4 bases, and 3 bases had no gene match. The CDR3 spans 14 residues. Germline V gene data show CDR1 as SGHRS and CDR2 as YFSETQ. This CDR3 reads CASSPGLAEETQYF. CDR3 sequence (DNA): TGCGCCAGCAGCCCTGGACTAGCGGAAGAGACCCAGTACTTC. Combining the CDR3 with reference TRBV5-1 and TRBJ2-5 gives the whole variable domain KAGVTQTPRYLIKTRGQQVTLSCSPISGHRSVSWYQQTPGQGLQFLFEYFSETQRNKGNFPGRFSGRQFSNSRSEMNVSTLELGDSALYLCASSPGLAEETQYFGPGTRLLVL.

This clone was seen once. The CDR3 loop reads CASSYSRIGVNYGYTF. The CDR3 region has the DNA TGTGCCAGCAGTTACTCGAGGATAGGGGTGAACTATGGCTACACCTTC. The chain joins TRBV6-5 to TRBJ1-2; TRBD1 might be the D (5 bases). The CDR3 sequence is 16 residues long. V was pared by 0 bases and J by 2 bases, with 13 bases between. Germline CDR1 is MNHEY and CDR2 is SVGAGI.

The chain has TRBV10-3 and TRBJ2-5, with D perhaps given as TRBD1 or TRBD2 (6 bases each). The CDR3 contains 13 residues. V was trimmed by 9 bases and J by 5 bases, leaving 16 bases between them. Per germline, CDR1 ENHRY and CDR2 SYGVKD. The CDR3 sequence: CAIRLGAGETQYF. CDR3 in DNA: TGTGCCATTCGCCTGGGGGCGGGGGAGACCCAGTACTTC.

This rearrangement joins TRBV19 to TRBJ1-5; weak D call: TRBD1 (5 bases). V lost 1 base and J 5 bases, leaving 9 bases between the germline ends. There are 14 residues in the CDR3. The germline V gene encodes CDR1 LNHDA and CDR2 SQIVND (reference sequence). The CDR3 reads CASSIARVDQPQHF. The CDR3 DNA reads TGTGCCAGTAGTATAGCCAGGGTGGATCAGCCCCAGCATTTT.

CDR3 in DNA: TGTGCCAGCAGCCAAGGCGAGGGGGACTCACCCCTCCACTTT. Its protein is CASSQGEGDSPLHF. The chain employs TRBV4-2 and TRBJ1-6, with D possibly matching TRBD1 (6 bases). Germline V lookup: CDR1 LGHNA, CDR2 YNFKEQ. Trimming shortened V by 1 base and J by 10 bases, and 11 bases separated the two germline ends. The CDR3 length is 14 residues.

The rearrangement uses TRBV27 and TRBJ2-7; D perhaps matches TRBD1 (5 bases). Germline V gives CDR1 MNHEY, CDR2 SMNVEV (reference sequence). The CDR3 spans 13 residues. V was pared by 4 bases and J by 2 bases, with 9 bases between. The CDR3 here is CASSSAGPYEQYF. The CDR3 DNA reads TGTGCCAGCAGTTCGGCAGGGCCCTACGAGCAGTACTTC.

This chain links TRBV7-2 with TRBJ2-7, with 9 bases aligning to TRBD2. V was clipped by 4 bases and J by 0 bases; unmatched bases: 4. CDR1 and CDR2 from the germline V gene are SGHTA and FQGNSA. The CDR3 sequence is 15 residues long. The CDR3 nucleotides are TGTGCCAGCAGCTCTTTAGCGGGAGACTCCTACGAGCAGTACTTC. Amino acid sequence: CASSSLAGDSYEQYF.

The genes are TRBV7-9 and TRBJ1-1; no definite D call. Trimming took 5 bases from V and 11 from J, leaving 15 bases between them. In germline, CDR1 is SEHNR, CDR2 FQNEAQ (reference sequence). The CDR3 consists of 12 residues. The CDR3 spells CASSLVTGRAFF. CDR3 nucleotides: TGTGCCAGCAGCCTAGTTACGGGTCGGGCTTTCTTT.

This clone was seen a handful of times. The CDR3 DNA reads as TGCGCCAGCAGGGGCAACGGGGCATGGGGCTACGAGCAGTACTTC. It codes for CASRGNGAWGYEQYF. The rearrangement uses TRBV10-2 and TRBJ2-7; TRBD1 or TRBD2 may be the D gene (5 bases each). From germline, CDR1 is WSHSY and CDR2 SAAADI. This CDR3 spans 15 amino acids. Trimming took off 6 bases at V and 3 bases at J, with 18 bases between the two ends.

This clone was seen just once. J is TRBJ2-1 and V is TRBV14; no reliable D call. The V end was cut by 0 bases, the J end by 10 bases, with 10 bases between. This CDR3 spans 13 amino acids. Germline loops: CDR1 SGHDN, CDR2 FVKESK. The CDR3 nucleotides read TGTGCCAGCAGCCAAGATACGGTTTTGGAGCAGTTCTTC. Translation gives CASSQDTVLEQFF.

The chain combines TRBV29-1 with TRBJ2-3, with D perhaps TRBD1 (6 bases). Germline assignment: CDR1 SQVTM and CDR2 ANQGSEA. This CDR3 spans 14 amino acids. Between the trimmed V and J ends, which lost 6 bases and 2 bases, there was a span of 15 bases. Written as DNA, the CDR3 is TGCAGCGTAGGGCGCAGGGGCCACACAGATACGCAGTATTTT. Its protein product is CSVGRRGHTDTQYF.